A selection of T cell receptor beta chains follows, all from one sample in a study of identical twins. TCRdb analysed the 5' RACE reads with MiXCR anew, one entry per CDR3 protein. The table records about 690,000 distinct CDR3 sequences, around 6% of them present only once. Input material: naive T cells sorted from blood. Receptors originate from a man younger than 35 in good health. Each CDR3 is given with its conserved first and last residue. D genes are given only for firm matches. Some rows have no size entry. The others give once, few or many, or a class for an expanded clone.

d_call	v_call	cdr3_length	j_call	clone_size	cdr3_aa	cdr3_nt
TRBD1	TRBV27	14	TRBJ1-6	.	CASSLADRVSPLHF	TGTGCCAGCAGTTTAGCGGACAGGGTATCACCCCTCCACTTT
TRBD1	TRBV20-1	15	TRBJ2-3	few	CSAGPRDRAPDTQYF	TGCAGTGCGGGACCACGGGACAGGGCCCCAGATACGCAGTATTTT
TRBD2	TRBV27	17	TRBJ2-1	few	CASSLMRTSGSPFQQFF	TGTGCCAGCAGTCTTATGCGGACTAGCGGGAGCCCCTTCCAGCAGTTCTTC
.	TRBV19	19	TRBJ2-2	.	CASSISPTDWAKNTGELFF	TGTGCCAGTAGTATATCCCCTACAGATTGGGCCAAGAACACCGGGGAGCTGTTTTTT
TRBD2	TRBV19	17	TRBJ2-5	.	CASSISLRLAGVETQYF	TGTGCCAGTAGTATTTCCCTCCGACTAGCGGGAGTGGAGACCCAGTACTTC
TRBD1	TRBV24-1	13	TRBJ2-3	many	CATGTGGTDTQYF	TGTGCCACCGGGACAGGGGGTACAGATACGCAGTATTTT
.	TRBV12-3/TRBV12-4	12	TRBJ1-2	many	CASSFVAYGYTF	TGTGCCAGCAGTTTCGTGGCGTATGGCTACACCTTC
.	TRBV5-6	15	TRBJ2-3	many	CASSLAAEGTDTQYF	TGTGCCAGCAGCTTGGCAGCGGAGGGCACAGATACGCAGTATTTT
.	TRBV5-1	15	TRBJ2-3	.	CASSLEGPGGDTQYF	TGCGCCAGCAGCTTGGAAGGGCCGGGTGGGGATACGCAGTATTTT
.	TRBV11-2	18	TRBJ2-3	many	CASSYVIGSEQVSDTQYF	TGTGCCAGCAGCTATGTCATCGGCAGCGAGCAAGTCTCAGATACGCAGTATTTT
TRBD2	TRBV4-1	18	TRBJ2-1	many	CASSPLGGRALFENEQFF	TGCGCCAGCAGCCCCCTCGGCGGGAGGGCCCTCTTCGAAAATGAGCAGTTCTTC
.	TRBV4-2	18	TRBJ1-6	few	CASSQNLWVYSYNSPLHF	TGTGCCAGCAGCCAAAATCTATGGGTGTACTCCTATAATTCACCCCTCCACTTT
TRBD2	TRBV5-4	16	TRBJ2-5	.	CASSTGTSGLQETQYF	TGTGCCAGCAGCACCGGGACTAGCGGACTTCAAGAGACCCAGTACTTC
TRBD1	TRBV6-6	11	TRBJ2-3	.	CASSPGTGRYF	TGTGCCAGCAGCCCAGGGACAGGGCGGTATTTT